What follows are 6 T cell receptor beta chains derived from one specimen sequenced in a study of shared clonotypes between healthy human individuals. The data were produced by immunoSEQ multiplex PCR, yet TCRdb's version contains in-frame clones alone and is incomplete. The data hold some 740,000 clones, with around 93% observed a single time. Terminally differentiated effector memory CD45RA+ cells were excluded by CCR7 positive selection of CD45RO-negative cells. Sample: naive CD8+ T cells sorted from blood. The receptors shown here come from a man aged 25 to 40 in good health.

The chain has TRBV7-9 and TRBJ2-5; a weak D match, TRBD1 (6 bases). V lost 2 bases and J lost 0, with 13 bases in between. Germline V CDR1 and CDR2: SEHNR, FQNEAQ (reference sequence). The CDR3 loop spans 16 amino acids. CDR3 nucleotide sequence: TGTGCCAGCAGCTTAAGTTCAGGGGTACACCAAGAGACCCAGTACTTC. Translating gives CASSLSSGVHQETQYF.

V and J are TRBV11-2 and TRBJ2-1, with D perhaps matching TRBD2 (5 bases). Germline values: CDR1 SGHAT, CDR2 FQNNGV. This CDR3 is built from 15 residues. Trimming removed 1 base at V and 2 bases at J, with 9 bases between. The CDR3 DNA is TGTGCCAGCAGCTTAGCGAGGGCCACCTACAATGAGCAGTTCTTC. Residues: CASSLARATYNEQFF.

J is TRBJ2-5 and V is TRBV7-8; the D call may be TRBD1 or TRBD2 (5 bases each). Germline V lookup: CDR1 SGHVS, CDR2 FQNEAQ. V dropped 1 base and J dropped 5 bases, with 8 bases sitting between them. The CDR3 is made up of 13 amino acids. The CDR3 nucleotides are TGTGCCAGCAGCTTAGAGTGGGGGGAGACCCAGTACTTC. Residues: CASSLEWGETQYF.

V and J are TRBV6-5 and TRBJ2-1; perhaps TRBD2 as D (6 bases). V was cut by 3 bases and J by 8 bases, with 11 bases left in between. The CDR3 runs to 13 residues. Germline V gives CDR1 MNHEY, CDR2 SVGAGI. This CDR3 is CASSYGGADEQFF. DNA for the CDR3: TGTGCCAGCAGTTATGGCGGGGCCGATGAGCAGTTCTTC.

The chain joins TRBV27 to TRBJ2-5; 7 bases match TRBD1. The CDR3 loop spans 16 amino acids. Looked up from germline, CDR1 is MNHEY and CDR2 is SMNVEV (reference sequence). V was pared by 3 bases and J by 4 bases, with 11 bases of the junction left unmatched. In DNA, the CDR3 is TGTGCCAGCAGTTTCTACCCGACAGGGACCGGAGAGACCCAGTACTTC. This translates into CASSFYPTGTGETQYF.

A few counts support this clone. The chain couples TRBV28 to TRBJ2-3; D perhaps matches TRBD2 (6 bases). CDR3 size: 16 residues. V dropped 5 bases and J dropped 4 bases, with 19 bases sitting between them. CDR1 is MDHEN and CDR2 is SYDVKM in the germline V gene. CDR3 bases: TGTGCCAGCAGTCCCTGGGACTCAGGAGCCGCAGATACGCAGTATTTT. Encoded protein: CASSPWDSGAADTQYF.